This TCR beta chain was captured by sequencing in a study of monozygotic twins with inflammatory bowel disease. As concerns this clonotype: Antigen specificity is unknown.

Regarding the study as a whole: There was no way to distinguish the different T cell subtypes. Repertoire similarity matched across concordant and discordant twins, perhaps owing to limited power.

Germline values: CDR1 SNHLY, CDR2 FYNNEI. The CDR3 extends over 14 amino acids. For each CDR3 protein, TCRdb gives one entry from its re-call of the 5' RACE reads, without DNA. In all, the sample yields 200,000 to 250,000 distinct CDR3 sequences. The receptor was derived from a human donor with ulcerative colitis or Crohn's disease, or a healthy co-twin of an affected twin (not recorded which). V usage is TRBV2 and J usage is TRBJ1-1; TCRdb's D gene call, TRBD1, goes unchecked for lack of DNA. The sequenced sample was blood. This CDR3 is CASSRREQGVRAFF.